This TCR beta chain was recovered during a study of T cells in localized non-small cell lung cancer. Repertoires were generated with immunoSEQ multiplex PCR, while TCRdb's copy carries only in-frame clones and drops some. The sample records tens of thousands of clones, 85% to 95% being singletons. On this clone: Its antigen is not identified.

The CDR3 sequence is 16 residues long. Germline CDR1 is SGHRS and CDR2 is YFSETQ. Deletions cut 4 bases from V and 0 bases from J, with 13 bases between. Findings and caveats of the study: The study detected a median approximately 50 of the top 100 tumor clones in adjacent lung. Compared with tumor, uninvolved adjacent lung displayed greater T cell clonality, ranking highest overall. Owing to sequencing of a solitary tumor region, heterogeneity cannot be discounted.

The chain combines TRBV5-1 with TRBJ2-2, with unresolved D. This sequence originates from a female donor older than 55 with stage II squamous cell lung carcinoma. Sequenced here: peripheral blood, sampled before any cancer treatment. CDR3 sequence reads: CASSSLPVANTGELFF. CDR3 sequence (DNA): TGCGCCAGCAGCAGCCTTCCTGTCGCGAACACCGGGGAGCTGTTTTTT.